Listed below are T cell receptor beta chains from one sample, sequenced in a study of T cells in Graves' hyperthyroidism and ophthalmopathy. TCRdb ran MiXCR on the multiplex PCR reads and lists one entry per CDR3 protein. This table holds about 580,000 distinct CDR3 sequences, 14% found once. Specimen: blood. Every receptor here comes from a woman between 25 and 40 years old with Graves' hyperthyroidism that later progressed to Graves' ophthalmopathy. CDR3s include the opening cysteine and the closing phenylalanine or tryptophan. A D gene is named only where the DNA matches it firmly. A row's size may be missing; if present it is once, few, many or a size class.

>16|many|NA|TRBJ2-3|TRBV3-1
CASSQELAGSTDTQYF
TGTGCCAGCAGCCAAGAACTGGCGGGGAGCACAGATACGCAGTATTTT
>17|many|NA|TRBJ1-2|TRBV12-5
CASGHTEFVVSNYGYTF
TGTGCTAGTGGCCATACAGAGTTCGTTGTTTCCAACTATGGCTACACCTTC
>13|few|NA|TRBJ1-5|TRBV3-1
CASSQATMGAQHF
TGTGCCAGCAGCCAAGCGACTATGGGGGCCCAGCATTTT
>14|many|NA|TRBJ2-7|TRBV4-1
CASSQRRLSYEQYF
TGCGCCAGCAGCCAAAGGAGGCTCTCCTACGAGCAGTACTTC
>13|NA|NA|TRBJ2-2|TRBV15
CATSSGSPGELFF
TGTGCCACCAGCAGCGGGAGTCCCGGGGAGCTGTTTTTT
>13|many|NA|TRBJ2-2|TRBV19
CALRGGEDRELFF
TGTGCCCTAAGGGGGGGAGAGGACCGGGAGCTGTTTTTT
>15|many|NA|TRBJ1-6|TRBV5-1
CASSLGNLGHSPLHF
TGCGCCAGCAGCTTGGGGAACCTTGGGCATTCACCCCTCCACTTT
>16|many|TRBD2|TRBJ2-1|TRBV2
CASSEGLAGEGDEQFF
TGTGCCAGCAGTGAAGGACTAGCGGGAGAGGGCGATGAGCAGTTCTTC
>14|few|NA|TRBJ2-1|TRBV19
CASRPEGGFNEQFF
TGTGCCAGTAGACCCGAGGGGGGGTTCAATGAGCAGTTCTTC
>16|NA|TRBD1|TRBJ1-1|TRBV5-1
CASSSGQGVVNTEAFF
TGCGCCAGCAGCTCTGGACAGGGGGTGGTGAACACTGAAGCTTTCTTT
>17|many|TRBD2|TRBJ2-1|TRBV12-3/TRBV12-4
CASSTRSGLAGRNEQFF
TGTGCCAGCAGCACCCGATCCGGACTAGCGGGAAGGAATGAGCAGTTCTTC
>15|many|NA|TRBJ2-1|TRBV24-1
CATSDFTGGGNEQFF
TGTGCCACCAGTGATTTTACAGGGGGGGGTAATGAGCAGTTCTTC
>15|NA|NA|TRBJ1-1|TRBV20-1
CSARDRGASTLEAFF
TGCAGTGCTAGAGATCGGGGGGCTTCCACCCTTGAAGCTTTCTTT
>14|many|TRBD1|TRBJ2-7|TRBV6-1
CASSTGTGYYEQYF
TGTGCCAGCAGTACCGGGACAGGGTACTACGAGCAGTACTTC
>12|many|NA|TRBJ1-1|TRBV11-2
CARRQTDTEAFF
TGTGCCAGGCGACAGACGGACACTGAAGCTTTCTTT
>15|many|TRBD2|TRBJ2-3|TRBV20-1
CSAEKALAGADTQYF
TGCAGTGCTGAAAAAGCACTAGCGGGAGCAGATACGCAGTATTTT
>13|NA|NA|TRBJ2-3|TRBV19
CASTFSGTDTQYF
TGTGCCAGTACGTTTAGCGGCACAGATACGCAGTATTTT
>19|few|TRBD1|TRBJ1-6|TRBV4-1
CASSQENWAGGAYNSPLHF
TGCGCCAGCAGCCAAGAAAACTGGGCAGGGGGTGCCTATAATTCACCCCTCCACTTT
>13|many|NA|TRBJ2-2|TRBV6-1
CASSNGGGGELFF
TGTGCCAGCAGTAACGGGGGTGGCGGGGAGCTGTTTTTT
>16|NA|NA|TRBJ2-1|TRBV5-1
CASSLDGTSSYNEQFF
TGCGCCAGCAGCTTGGACGGAACTAGCTCCTACAATGAGCAGTTCTTC
>16|NA|TRBD1|TRBJ2-1|TRBV11-3
CASSLDLGQGLDEQFF
TGTGCCAGCAGCTTAGATCTGGGACAGGGCTTGGATGAGCAGTTCTTC
>13|many|NA|TRBJ2-5|TRBV13
CASSGIPQETQYF
TGTGCCAGCAGCGGAATCCCACAAGAGACCCAGTACTTC
>15|NA|TRBD2|TRBJ2-7|TRBV20-1
CSAPGSGTSYYEQYF
TGCAGTGCTCCCGGGTCCGGGACTAGTTACTACGAGCAGTACTTC
>14|many|TRBD1|TRBJ1-5|TRBV2
CASNGQGGNQPQHF
TGTGCCAGCAATGGACAGGGCGGCAATCAGCCCCAGCATTTT
>14|many|NA|TRBJ2-7|TRBV6-2/TRBV6-3
CASRYRGGTYEQYF
TGTGCCAGCAGGTACCGGGGCGGAACCTACGAGCAGTACTTC
>14|few|TRBD1|TRBJ2-1|TRBV5-1
CASSSGQPRNEQFF
TGCGCCAGCAGTTCGGGACAGCCGCGCAATGAGCAGTTCTTC
>15|many|NA|TRBJ2-3|TRBV7-2
CASSLVGVPTDTQYF
TGTGCCAGCAGCTTAGTAGGTGTGCCCACAGATACGCAGTATTTT
>14|many|TRBD1|TRBJ2-1|TRBV28
CASSGQGIYNEQFF
TGTGCCAGCAGTGGACAGGGGATATACAATGAGCAGTTCTTC
>11|many|NA|TRBJ2-1|TRBV12-3/TRBV12-4
CASSLSDEQFF
TGTGCCAGCAGTTTAAGCGATGAGCAGTTCTTC
>14|NA|NA|TRBJ2-1|TRBV5-4
CASSFSGGGDEQFF
TGTGCCAGCAGCTTTAGCGGAGGAGGGGATGAGCAGTTCTTC
>16|many|NA|TRBJ1-1|TRBV5-6
CASSIRSGTSLTEAFF
TGTGCCAGCAGCATACGTTCCGGGACATCTCTCACTGAAGCTTTCTTT
>14|NA|NA|TRBJ1-3|TRBV5-1
CASSVRASGNTIYF
TGCGCCAGCAGCGTGCGGGCCTCTGGAAACACCATATATTTT
>13|many|NA|TRBJ1-5|TRBV12-3/TRBV12-4
CASSIPGGQPQHF
TGTGCCAGCAGCATTCCTGGCGGTCAGCCCCAGCATTTT
>13|many|TRBD1|TRBJ1-5|TRBV30
CAWSPQGERPQHF
TGTGCCTGGAGTCCCCAGGGGGAGCGGCCCCAGCATTTT
>15|NA|TRBD1|TRBJ1-1|TRBV7-2
CASSRGTGRFTEAFF
TGTGCCAGCAGCAGGGGGACAGGGCGGTTTACTGAAGCTTTCTTT
>18|NA|TRBD2|TRBJ2-7|TRBV7-2
CASSSRSPSGSYSYEQYF
TGTGCCAGCAGCTCCCGGAGCCCTAGCGGGTCGTACTCCTACGAGCAGTACTTC
>14|many|NA|TRBJ1-1|TRBV12-3/TRBV12-4
CASSLSTAGHEAFF
TGTGCCAGCAGCCTGTCTACCGCGGGACATGAAGCTTTCTTT
>15|few|NA|TRBJ2-7|TRBV6-5
CASSYSRGNDYEQYF
TGTGCCAGCAGTTACTCCAGGGGCAACGATTACGAGCAGTACTTC
>13|NA|TRBD1|TRBJ1-1|TRBV7-3
CTSSKGQGAEAFF
TGTACCAGCAGCAAGGGACAGGGGGCTGAAGCTTTCTTT
>11|many|NA|TRBJ1-1|TRBV6-1
CASIQGIEAFF
TGTGCCAGCATCCAAGGCATAGAAGCTTTCTTT
>16|many|NA|TRBJ1-5|TRBV20-1
CSARDAGTHSNQPQHF
TGCAGTGCTAGAGATGCCGGGACCCATAGCAATCAGCCCCAGCATTTT
>15|few|TRBD2|TRBJ2-7|TRBV20-1
CSATLRAGEPNEQYF
TGCAGTGCTACCCTTAGAGCGGGAGAACCCAACGAGCAGTACTTC
>12|NA|NA|TRBJ2-7|TRBV20-1
CSARVSMYEQYF
TGCAGTGCTAGAGTTTCGATGTACGAGCAGTACTTC